The 23 T cell receptor beta chains listed next were all sequenced from one sample in a study of T cells in Graves' hyperthyroidism and ophthalmopathy. TCR beta CDR3 regions were amplified from RNA transcripts. The primer set for the first-round RT-PCR of the TCR CDR3 was HTBI. Each CDR3 protein is one row after TCRdb ran MiXCR on the multiplex PCR reads. The data hold around 520,000 distinct CDR3 sequences, with roughly a quarter observed a single time. Sequenced material: blood. These receptors were collected from a woman in her twenties or thirties with Graves' ophthalmopathy.

The gene calls are TRBV12-3 or TRBV12-4 and TRBJ2-7, with TRBD2 matching 7 bases. The V gene end was trimmed by 6 bases and the J gene end by 2 bases; junction bases not matched to a gene: 10. This CDR3 region has 15 residues. The CDR3, as DNA: TGTGCCAGCAGCCGAGATAGCGGGTCCGCCTACGAGCAGTACTTC. It is translated as CASSRDSGSAYEQYF.

With regard to this clonotype: Possible read error: a much larger clone is one base away. The J gene is TRBJ2-4, the V gene TRBV6-2 or TRBV6-3; no firm D call. Germline V lookup: CDR1 MNHEY, CDR2 SVGEGT. The CDR3 contains 12 residues. The CDR3 DNA sequence: TGTGCCAGCAGTTACAGGGAAGACATTAAGTACTTC. Translation gives CASSYREDIKYF.

The V and J genes are TRBV5-4 and TRBJ1-5, with 7 positions matching TRBD1. V was clipped by 4 bases and J by 2 bases; unmatched bases: 6. Germline V lookup: CDR1 SGHNT, CDR2 YYREEE (reference sequence). The CDR3 has 15 residues. The CDR3 DNA is TGTGCCAGCAGCCAGGGGGGAAGTCGCAATCAGCCCCAGCATTTT. It encodes CASSQGGSRNQPQHF. Full variable domain (remainder filled in from reference TRBV5-4 and TRBJ1-5): ETGVTQSPTHLIKTRGQQVTLRCSSQSGHNTVSWYQQALGQGPQFIFQYYREEENGRGNFPPRFSGLQFPNYSSELNVNALELDDSALYLCASSQGGSRNQPQHFGDGTRLSIL.

This clonotype was found many times. This chain uses TRBV12-3 or TRBV12-4 with TRBJ2-3; D not resolved. Between the trimmed V and J ends, which lost 3 bases and 0 bases, there was a span of 10 bases. This CDR3 contains 15 residues. CDR3 DNA sequence: TGTGCCAGCAGTTTGTCCGACACTAGCACAGATACGCAGTATTTT. Encoded protein: CASSLSDTSTDTQYF.

The chain joins TRBV7-9 to TRBJ1-5; D is uncertain. V was shortened by 5 bases and J by 4 bases, with 9 bases between the two germline ends. The CDR3 is 13 residues long. The germline V gene encodes CDR1 SEHNR and CDR2 FQNEAQ (reference sequence). Written as DNA, the CDR3 is TGTGCCAGCAGCGCGTCGGGTAATCAGCCCCAGCATTTT. The encoded protein is CASSASGNQPQHF.

Note on this clonotype: The CDR3 ends on some other residue instead of the conserved phenylalanine or tryptophan, so this is likely a read error. The chain uses TRBV12-3 or TRBV12-4 and TRBJ2-4; no reliable D call. V lost 1 base, J lost 4 bases, and 11 bases lay in between. The CDR3 length is 15 residues. CDR3: CASSLDDGQKNIQYL. CDR3 in DNA: TGTGCCAGCAGTTTAGATGATGGGCAGAAAAACATTCAGTACCTC.

This clonotype has a count of ten or more. The chain is built from TRBV18 and TRBJ1-5; D may be TRBD1 (6 bases). V was shortened by 3 bases and J by 1 base, with 13 bases between the two germline ends. This CDR3 contains 16 residues. Germline V lookup: CDR1 KGHSH, CDR2 LQKENI. The CDR3 coding sequence is TGTGCCAGCTCACCCGTTCCAGGGGTAAGCAATCAGCCCCAGCATTTT. Amino acid sequence: CASSPVPGVSNQPQHF.

This clonotype was counted many times. The rearrangement links TRBV15 to TRBJ1-5; D gene uncertain. Germline V lookup: CDR1 LNHNV, CDR2 YYDKDF (reference sequence). Between the trimmed V and J ends, which lost 0 bases and 5 bases, there was a span of 11 bases. The CDR3 runs 15 residues. CDR3 nucleotides: TGTGCCACCAGCAGAGATCGGCCTGGGGATCAGCCCCAGCATTTT. Translating it yields CATSRDRPGDQPQHF.

The chain joins TRBV4-1 to TRBJ2-5; D gene ambiguous. This CDR3 spans 13 amino acids. Germline V gene sequence: CDR1 MGHRA, CDR2 YSYEKL. Deletions cut 1 base from V and 4 bases from J, with 7 bases between. The CDR3 reads CASSQGVAETQYF. For the CDR3, the DNA is TGCGCCAGCAGCCAAGGGGTGGCAGAGACCCAGTACTTC.

This clonotype was counted at least ten times. This chain links TRBV15 with TRBJ1-2, with D perhaps TRBD1 (5 bases). CDR1 LNHNV and CDR2 YYDKDF come from the germline V gene (reference sequence). The CDR3 is 12 amino acids. V was shortened by 1 base and J by 11 bases, with 11 bases between the two germline ends. CDR3 nucleotides: TGTGCCACCAGCAGAGTAAGGGGTTGGTACACCTTC. Its protein is CATSRVRGWYTF. Using reference TRBV15 and TRBJ1-2 for the parts outside the CDR3, the full variable domain is DAMVIQNPRYQVTQFGKPVTLSCSQTLNHNVMYWYQQKSSQAPKLLFHYYDKDFNNEADTPDNFQSRRPNTSFCFLDIRSPGLGDTAMYLCATSRVRGWYTFGSGTRLTVV.

This clonotype was seen at least ten times. The chain couples TRBV27 to TRBJ2-2, with D unclear. Germline V gene data show CDR1 as MNHEY and CDR2 as SMNVEV (reference sequence). The CDR3 is 14 residues long. V was trimmed by 5 bases and J by 3 bases, leaving 10 bases between them. CDR3 residues: CASSPRWDTGELFF. CDR3 coding DNA: TGTGCCAGCAGTCCCCGATGGGACACCGGGGAGCTGTTTTTT.

Worth noting for this clonotype: One junction end does not reproduce the germline sequence, and a read error may be involved. The rearrangement joins TRBV6-5 to TRBJ1-1, with D hard to call. The CDR3 has 16 amino acids. The V gene's germline CDR1 is MNHEY and CDR2 SVGAGI. Here the CDR3 reads CASSYSIRAMNIEAFF. The CDR3, as DNA: TGTGCCAGCAGTTACTCGATAAGAGCCATGAACATTGAAGCTTTCTTT.

In its sample, this clonotype was seen many times. Just one base apart from a much larger clone, this may be a read error. Without the conserved terminal phenylalanine or tryptophan, this CDR3 likely stems from a read error. The chain links TRBV28 to TRBJ2-5, with 7 bases that match TRBD1. V trimming: 9 bases; J trimming: 3 bases; junction bases outside the gene matches: 7. This CDR3 contains 13 residues. Germline V gene lookup returns CDR1 MDHEN and CDR2 SYDVKM. The CDR3 bases are TGTGCCAGTGTGCCCCAGGGGGAAGAGACCCAGTACCTC. It translates to CASVPQGEETQYL.

This chain joins TRBV24-1 and TRBJ2-7; unclear D gene. The CDR3 has 13 amino acids. V was shortened by 2 bases and J by 1 base, with 5 bases between the two germline ends. Germline V gene data show CDR1 as KGHDR and CDR2 as SFDVKD. CDR3: CATSDSVSYEQYF. CDR3 DNA: TGTGCCACCAGTGATTCAGTATCCTACGAGCAGTACTTC.

This clonotype was seen a handful of times. This CDR3 reads CASSQTVGSSYEQYF. The DNA of the CDR3 is TGTGCCAGCAGCCAGACGGTCGGGAGCTCCTACGAGCAGTACTTC. The genes are TRBV14 and TRBJ2-7; TRBD2 is a possible D gene (6 bases). CDR1 is SGHDN and CDR2 is FVKESK in the germline V gene. This CDR3 region has 15 residues. Trimming removed 3 bases from V and 0 bases from J, with 12 bases in between.

This clonotype occurred many times. This sequence joins TRBV7-3 and TRBJ2-7; 8 nucleotides align to TRBD2. The CDR3 contains 14 residues. The germline V gene encodes CDR1 SGHTA and CDR2 FQGTGA. With 6 bases clipped from V and 3 bases from J, the junction kept 7 bases outside the gene matches. CDR3 loop: CASSARGGLYEQYF. Here the CDR3 DNA reads TGTGCCAGCAGTGCCCGCGGGGGGCTCTACGAGCAGTACTTC.

The chain links TRBV5-1 to TRBJ2-7; perhaps TRBD1 as D (6 bases). The CDR3 sequence is 14 residues long. Germline V CDR1 and CDR2: SGHRS, YFSETQ. Between the trimmed V and J ends, which lost 4 bases and 0 bases, there was a span of 11 bases. The CDR3 DNA reads as TGCGCCAGCAGCGCCCGGGACAACTCCTACGAGCAGTACGTC. Its translation: CASSARDNSYEQYV.

This clonotype has at least ten counts. The chain has TRBV30 and TRBJ1-3; D might be TRBD1 (5 bases). Germline V gene sequence: CDR1 GTSNPN, CDR2 SVGIG (reference sequence). The CDR3 is made up of 13 amino acids. V was trimmed by 6 bases and J by 2 bases, leaving 11 bases between them. In nucleotides, the CDR3 is TGTGCCTGCGGGGCAGAGACTGGAAACACCATATATTTT. As protein: CACGAETGNTIYF.

This CDR3 is CASSFPPRSYEQYF. As DNA, the CDR3 is TGTGCCAGCAGTTTCCCTCCCCGTTCCTACGAGCAGTACTTC. The chain has TRBV12-3 or TRBV12-4 and TRBJ2-7; no clear D. Deletions cut 3 bases from V and 1 base from J, with 10 bases between. The length of the CDR3 is 14 residues.

This clonotype was seen a few times. V is TRBV7-2 and J is TRBJ2-7; D is uncertain. Germline CDR1 is SGHTA and CDR2 is FQGNSA. Trimming pared 0 bases from V and 0 bases from J, leaving 6 bases between. The CDR3 is made up of 14 amino acids. In DNA form, the CDR3 reads TGTGCCAGCAGCTTAGCCCCAAGCTCCTACGAGCAGTACTTC. Translating it yields CASSLAPSSYEQYF.

This chain uses TRBV2 with TRBJ2-7; D uncertain. The CDR3 is 12 residues long. The V gene lost 6 bases and the J gene lost 2 bases, with 8 bases spanning the gap. Germline V lookup: CDR1 SNHLY, CDR2 FYNNEI. CDR3 in amino acids: CASRDEAYEQYF. CDR3 bases: TGTGCCAGCAGGGACGAAGCCTACGAGCAGTACTTC.

The chain joins TRBV29-1 to TRBJ1-1; unclear D gene. V was clipped by 0 bases and J by 4 bases, with 12 bases between them. The length of the CDR3 is 14 residues. CDR1 and CDR2 from the germline V gene are SQVTM and ANQGSEA. CDR3 sequence reads: CSVEDPAGSTEAFF. CDR3 DNA: TGCAGCGTTGAAGATCCCGCGGGGAGCACTGAAGCTTTCTTT.

This clonotype was recorded many times. This sequence joins TRBV29-1 and TRBJ1-2; D is possibly TRBD1 (6 bases). CDR1 and CDR2 (germline): SQVTM, ANQGSEA. CDR3 length: 11 residues. V was clipped by 7 bases and J by 4 bases, with 10 bases between them. DNA of the CDR3: TGCAGCGGCACGGACAGCTATGGCTACACCTTC. Its translation is CSGTDSYGYTF.